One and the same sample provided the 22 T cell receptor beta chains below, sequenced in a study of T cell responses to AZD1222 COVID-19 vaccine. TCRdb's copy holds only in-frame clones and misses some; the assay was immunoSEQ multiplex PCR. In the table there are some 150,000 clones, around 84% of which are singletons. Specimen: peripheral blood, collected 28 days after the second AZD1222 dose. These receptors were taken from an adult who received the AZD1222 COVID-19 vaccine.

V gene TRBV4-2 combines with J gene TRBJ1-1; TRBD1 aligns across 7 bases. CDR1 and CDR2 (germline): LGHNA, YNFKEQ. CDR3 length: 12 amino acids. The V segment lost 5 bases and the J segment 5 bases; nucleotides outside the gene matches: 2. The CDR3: CASSRQGTEAFF. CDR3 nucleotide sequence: TGTGCCAGCAGCAGACAGGGAACTGAAGCTTTCTTT.

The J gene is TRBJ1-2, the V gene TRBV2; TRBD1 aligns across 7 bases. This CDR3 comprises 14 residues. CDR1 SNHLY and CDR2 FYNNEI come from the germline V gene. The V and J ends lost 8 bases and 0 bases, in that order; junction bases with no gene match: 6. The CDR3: CASREGTANYGYTF. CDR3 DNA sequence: TGTGCCAGCCGCGAAGGGACAGCTAACTATGGCTACACCTTC.

CDR3 sequence: CASSDSSQGGGYNEQFF. In nucleotides, the CDR3 is TGCGCCAGCAGTGATTCCTCCCAGGGGGGGGGTTACAATGAGCAGTTCTTC. The chain uses TRBV10-1 and TRBJ2-1; TRBD1 or TRBD2 may be the D gene (7 bases each). Trimming stripped 3 bases from V and 4 bases from J, with 19 bases between. CDR3 length: 17 amino acids. In germline, CDR1 is WNHNN, CDR2 SYGVQD (reference sequence).

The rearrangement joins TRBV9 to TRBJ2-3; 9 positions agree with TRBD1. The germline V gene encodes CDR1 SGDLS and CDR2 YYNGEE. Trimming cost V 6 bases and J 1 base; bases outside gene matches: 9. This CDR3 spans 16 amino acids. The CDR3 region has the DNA TGTGCCAGCACCCCTGGACAGGGGCCGGGCACAGATACGCAGTATTTT. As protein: CASTPGQGPGTDTQYF.

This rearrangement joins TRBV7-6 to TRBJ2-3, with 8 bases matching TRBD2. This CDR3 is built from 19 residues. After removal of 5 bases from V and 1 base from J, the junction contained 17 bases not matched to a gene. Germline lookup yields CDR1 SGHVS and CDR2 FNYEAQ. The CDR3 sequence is CASSPSEEYWRGGTDTQYF. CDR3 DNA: TGTGCCAGCAGCCCCTCGGAGGAATATTGGCGGGGGGGCACAGATACGCAGTATTTT.

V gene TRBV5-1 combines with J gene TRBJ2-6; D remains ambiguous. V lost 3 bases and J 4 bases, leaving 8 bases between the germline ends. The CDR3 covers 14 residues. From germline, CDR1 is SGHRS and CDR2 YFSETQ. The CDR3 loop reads CASSWTAGANVLTF. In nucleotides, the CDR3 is TGCGCCAGCAGCTGGACGGCGGGGGCCAACGTCCTGACTTTC.

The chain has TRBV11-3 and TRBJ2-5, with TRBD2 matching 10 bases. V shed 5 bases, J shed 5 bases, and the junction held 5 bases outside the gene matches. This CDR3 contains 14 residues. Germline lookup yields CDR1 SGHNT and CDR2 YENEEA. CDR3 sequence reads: CASSRGTSAETQYF. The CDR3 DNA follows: TGTGCCAGCAGCAGAGGGACTAGCGCCGAGACCCAGTACTTC.

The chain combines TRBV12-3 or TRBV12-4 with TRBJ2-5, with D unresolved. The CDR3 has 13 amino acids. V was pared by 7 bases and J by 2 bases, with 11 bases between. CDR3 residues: CASTLGSQETQYF. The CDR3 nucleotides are TGTGCCAGCACCCTGGGGTCGCAAGAGACCCAGTACTTC.

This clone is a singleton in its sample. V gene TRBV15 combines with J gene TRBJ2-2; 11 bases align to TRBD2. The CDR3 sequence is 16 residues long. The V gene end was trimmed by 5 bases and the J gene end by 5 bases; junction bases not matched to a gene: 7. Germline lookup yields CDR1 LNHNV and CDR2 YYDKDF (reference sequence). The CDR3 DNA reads TGTGCCACCAGCGGCTTAGCGGGGGGGCCTACCGGGGAGCTGTTTTTT. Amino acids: CATSGLAGGPTGELFF. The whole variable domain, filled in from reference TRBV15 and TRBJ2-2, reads DAMVIQNPRYQVTQFGKPVTLSCSQTLNHNVMYWYQQKSSQAPKLLFHYYDKDFNNEADTPDNFQSRRPNTSFCFLDIRSPGLGDTAMYLCATSGLAGGPTGELFFGEGSRLTVL.

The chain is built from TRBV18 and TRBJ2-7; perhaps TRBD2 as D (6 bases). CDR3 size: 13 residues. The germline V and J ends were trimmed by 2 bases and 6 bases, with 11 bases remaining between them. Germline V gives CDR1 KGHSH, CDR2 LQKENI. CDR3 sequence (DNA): TGTGCCAGCTCACCAGGGGGGTCAGGCGAGCAGTACTTC. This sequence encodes CASSPGGSGEQYF.

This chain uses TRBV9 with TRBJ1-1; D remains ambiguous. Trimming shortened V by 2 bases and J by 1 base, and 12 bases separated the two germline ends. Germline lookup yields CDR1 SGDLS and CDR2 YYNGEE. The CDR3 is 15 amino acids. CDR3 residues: CASSVRREPNTEAFF. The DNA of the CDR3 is TGTGCCAGCAGCGTCAGACGGGAGCCGAACACTGAAGCTTTCTTT.

The CDR3 DNA is TGTGCCAGCAGTGAACAGGGGAATCAGCCCCAGCATTTT. Translating it yields CASSEQGNQPQHF. The chain couples TRBV6-1 to TRBJ1-5; D is perhaps TRBD1 (6 bases). CDR1 is MNHNS, CDR2 SASEGT, per germline. Trimming removed 2 bases at V and 4 bases at J, with 6 bases between. CDR3 length equals 13 residues.

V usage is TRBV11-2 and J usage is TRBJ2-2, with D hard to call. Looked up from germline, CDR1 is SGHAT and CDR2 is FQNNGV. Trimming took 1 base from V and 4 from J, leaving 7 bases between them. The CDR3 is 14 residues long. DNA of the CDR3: TGTGCCAGCAGCTTAGCCGAGCTCACCGGGGAGCTGTTTTTT. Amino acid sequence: CASSLAELTGELFF.

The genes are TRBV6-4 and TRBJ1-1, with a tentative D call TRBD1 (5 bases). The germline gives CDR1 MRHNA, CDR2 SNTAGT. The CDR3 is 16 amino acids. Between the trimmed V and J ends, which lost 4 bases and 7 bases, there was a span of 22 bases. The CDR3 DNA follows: TGTGCCAGCAGTGCAGAGGGATACGCCGGGGGTGGTGAAGCTTTCTTT. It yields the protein CASSAEGYAGGGEAFF.

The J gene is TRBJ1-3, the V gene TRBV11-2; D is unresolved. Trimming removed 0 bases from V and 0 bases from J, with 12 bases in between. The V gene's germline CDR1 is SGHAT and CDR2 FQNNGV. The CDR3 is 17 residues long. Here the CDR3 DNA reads TGTGCCAGCAGCTTAGACTGGTCGTGGCTCTCTGGAAACACCATATATTTT. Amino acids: CASSLDWSWLSGNTIYF.

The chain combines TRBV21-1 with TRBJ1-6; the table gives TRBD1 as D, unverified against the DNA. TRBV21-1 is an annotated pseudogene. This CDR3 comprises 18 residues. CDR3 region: CASNPLLPDSLILSPLHF. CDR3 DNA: TGTGCCAGCAACCCACTTCTCCCAGACAGCCTTATTCTTTCACCCCTCCACTTT.

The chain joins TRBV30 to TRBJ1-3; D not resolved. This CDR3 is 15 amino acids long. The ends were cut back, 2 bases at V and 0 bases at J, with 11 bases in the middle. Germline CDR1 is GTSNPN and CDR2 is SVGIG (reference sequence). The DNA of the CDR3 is TGTGCCTGGAGTCAGTTCCTCTCCTCTGGAAACACCATATATTTT. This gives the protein CAWSQFLSSGNTIYF.

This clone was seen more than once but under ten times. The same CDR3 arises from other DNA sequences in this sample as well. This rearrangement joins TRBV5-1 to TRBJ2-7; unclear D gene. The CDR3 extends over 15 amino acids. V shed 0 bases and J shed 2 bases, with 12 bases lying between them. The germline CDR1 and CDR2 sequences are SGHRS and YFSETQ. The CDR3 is CASSLVAGPTYEQYF. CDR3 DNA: TGCGCCAGCAGCTTGGTGGCAGGTCCGACCTACGAGCAGTACTTC.

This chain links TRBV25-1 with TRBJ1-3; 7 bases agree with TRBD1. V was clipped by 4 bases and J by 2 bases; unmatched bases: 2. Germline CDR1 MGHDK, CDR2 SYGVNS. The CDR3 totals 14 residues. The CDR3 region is CASSGQGTGNTIYF. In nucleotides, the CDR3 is TGTGCCAGCAGTGGACAGGGCACTGGAAACACCATATATTTT.

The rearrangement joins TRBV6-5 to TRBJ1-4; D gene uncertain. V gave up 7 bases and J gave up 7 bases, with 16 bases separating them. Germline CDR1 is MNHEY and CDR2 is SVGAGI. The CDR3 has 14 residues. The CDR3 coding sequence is TGTGCCAGCACCACCGGCGGCTCTTCTGAAAAACTGTTTTTT. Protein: CASTTGGSSEKLFF.

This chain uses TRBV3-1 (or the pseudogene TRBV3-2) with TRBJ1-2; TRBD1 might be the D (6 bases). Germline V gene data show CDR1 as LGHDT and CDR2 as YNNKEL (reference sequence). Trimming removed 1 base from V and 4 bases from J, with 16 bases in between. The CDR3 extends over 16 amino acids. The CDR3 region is CASSQAWGGAGYGYTF. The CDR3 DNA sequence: TGTGCCAGCAGCCAAGCGTGGGGGGGGGCCGGCTATGGCTACACCTTC.

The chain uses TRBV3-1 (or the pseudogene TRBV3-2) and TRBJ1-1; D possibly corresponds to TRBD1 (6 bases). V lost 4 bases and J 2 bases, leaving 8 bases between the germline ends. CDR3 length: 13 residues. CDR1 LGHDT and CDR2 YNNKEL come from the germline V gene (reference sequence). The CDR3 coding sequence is TGTGCCAGCAGCCCGACAGGAAACACTGAAGCTTTCTTT. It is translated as CASSPTGNTEAFF.